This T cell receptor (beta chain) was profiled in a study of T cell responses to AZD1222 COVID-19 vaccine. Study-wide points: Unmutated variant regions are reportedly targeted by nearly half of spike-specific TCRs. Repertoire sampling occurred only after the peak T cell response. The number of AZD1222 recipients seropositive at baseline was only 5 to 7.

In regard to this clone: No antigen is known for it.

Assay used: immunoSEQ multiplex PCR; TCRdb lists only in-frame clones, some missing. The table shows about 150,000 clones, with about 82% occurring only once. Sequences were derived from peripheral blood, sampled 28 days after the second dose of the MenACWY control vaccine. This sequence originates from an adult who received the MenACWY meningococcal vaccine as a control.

The CDR3 loop reads CASSHPPDYGYTF. The CDR3 nucleotides are TGTGCCAGCAGCCACCCCCCGGACTATGGCTACACCTTC. V is TRBV3-1 (or the pseudogene TRBV3-2) and J is TRBJ1-2; D unresolved. Per germline, CDR1 LGHDT and CDR2 YNNKEL (reference sequence). The CDR3 totals 13 residues. The V end lost 3 bases, the J end lost 3 bases, and 8 bases lay between the germline ends.